This T cell receptor (beta chain) was profiled in a study of vaccination effects on CD4 cells after COVID-19. Before sequencing took place, the ViraFEST assay used viral peptide pools to expand antigen-specific CD4+ T cells. Following 10 days of culture, CD4+ T cells were isolated. Neither prior SARS-CoV-2 infection nor positive nucleocapsid antibodies were present in the vaccine recipients. A half-medium replacement with IL-2 medium was carried out on days 3 and 7. This table comes from immunoSEQ multiplex PCR, and its TCRdb copy is limited to in-frame clones, with some not included. The sample carries 20,000 to 30,000 clones, roughly 80% recorded once. The CDR3 length is 16 residues. V was shortened by 1 base and J by 1 base, with 13 bases between the two germline ends. Germline CDR1 LGHDT, CDR2 YNNKEL (reference sequence). This clone was seen a handful of times. As yet, its antigen is unknown.

V gene TRBV3-1 (or the pseudogene TRBV3-2) combines with J gene TRBJ1-1, with D possibly being TRBD1 (6 bases). The source of this sequence is a human donor who received a COVID-19 vaccine. The sequences come from CD4+ T cells from PBMCs cultured with HCoV-NL63 spike peptides, collected before COVID-19 vaccination. The CDR3 spells CASSQATGTTNTEAFF. CDR3 nucleotide sequence: TGTGCCAGCAGCCAAGCAACCGGGACAACGAACACTGAAGCTTTCTTT.